This T cell receptor beta chain was sequenced in a study of cytomegalovirus exposure and HLA in healthy donors. Overall study context: The 95 to 150 validation repertoires used a platform that matched the one used for the approximately 670 first-cohort repertoires, as a later analysis reported.

Findings of the study overall: Overall, approximately 180 TCR beta chains were annotated as cytomegalovirus-associated. Confirmation in vitro established that a few CMV-associated chains were specific for CMV antigens.

These donors were members of the approximately 120-subject validation cohort, a group separate from the roughly 670-subject first cohort. The data were produced by immunoSEQ multiplex PCR, yet TCRdb's version contains in-frame clones alone and is incomplete. The table lists approximately 120,000 clones, about 89% of them singletons, with 2% in the top ten. CDR1 and CDR2 (germline): MDHEN, SYDVKM. V lost 10 bases to trimming and J lost 4 bases, with 8 bases between them. The CDR3 consists of 12 residues. The sample holds a few counts of this clone. The antigen is undetermined. The sequenced sample consisted of PBMCs. This rearrangement joins TRBV28 to TRBJ2-6, with D unresolved. The sequence came from a woman aged 18 to 35 in good health and CMV-seronegative. CDR3 sequence reads: CAKPAGANVLTF. The CDR3 coding sequence is TGTGCCAAGCCCGCAGGGGCCAACGTCCTGACTTTC.